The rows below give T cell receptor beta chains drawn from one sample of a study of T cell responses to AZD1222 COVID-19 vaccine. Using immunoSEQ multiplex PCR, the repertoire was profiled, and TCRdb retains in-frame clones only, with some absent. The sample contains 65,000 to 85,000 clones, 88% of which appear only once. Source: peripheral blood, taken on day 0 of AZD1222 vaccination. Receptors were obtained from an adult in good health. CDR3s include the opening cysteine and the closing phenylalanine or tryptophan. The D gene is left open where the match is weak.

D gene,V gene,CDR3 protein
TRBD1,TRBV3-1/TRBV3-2,CASSQDLDRVLSPLHF
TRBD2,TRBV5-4,CASSLTSGGADTQYF
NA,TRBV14,CASRQGANTGELFF
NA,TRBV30,CAISRGSNQPQHF
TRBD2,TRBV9,CASRGLAGDTQYF
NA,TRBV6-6,CASSWTLGTGELFF
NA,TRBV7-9,CASSFAVRTSSSYEQYF
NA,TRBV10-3,CAINSGPGNDQPQHF
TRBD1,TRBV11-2,CASSFRTGDNTIYF
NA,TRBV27,CASNTLRQNTEAFF
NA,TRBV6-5,CASSYLSGSDEQYF
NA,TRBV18,CASSPRVRDEQFF
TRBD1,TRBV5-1,CASSGGTGSWNGYTF
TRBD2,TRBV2,CASRAGGSYNEQFF
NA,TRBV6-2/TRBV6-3,CASSETAPTNEKLFF
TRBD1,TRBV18,CASSPSGGFNYGYTF
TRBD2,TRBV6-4,CASSDSSAGGLRGSTDTQYF
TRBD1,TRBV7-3,CASSLDRNNEQFF
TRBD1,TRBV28,CASSSGQGISYTF
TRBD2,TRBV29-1,CSVEGLAGVGQFF
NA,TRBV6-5,CASSRQETQYF
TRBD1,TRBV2,CASSRDRGIGGYTF
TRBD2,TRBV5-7,CASSCRTSGSSYEQYF
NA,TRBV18,CASSPPPERGTEAFF
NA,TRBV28,CASSVNTEAFF
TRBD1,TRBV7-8,CASSLAGTGTYGYTF
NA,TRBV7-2,CASSLVASTENEQFF
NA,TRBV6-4,CASSDVWDEENYTF
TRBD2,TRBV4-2,CASSQGSSGGDTQYF
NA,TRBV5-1,CASTITGGTVGTDTQYF
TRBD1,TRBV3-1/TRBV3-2,CASSPDRDNSPLHF
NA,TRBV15,CATSRDSRETQYF
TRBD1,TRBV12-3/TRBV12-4,CASSTGVNSPLHF
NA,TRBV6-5,CASSYSLGVPGVF
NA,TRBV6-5,CASSYSRGLGELFF
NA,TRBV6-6,CASSYSASPSYNEQFF
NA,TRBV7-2,CASSPSIRPTYEQYF
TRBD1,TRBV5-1,CASSQGQGFTDTQYF